The clone carrying this T cell receptor (beta chain) came up a few times. Sequencing used immunoSEQ multiplex PCR; TCRdb keeps in-frame clones, though not all of them. Here the sample spans some 30,000 clones, around 91% being singletons. CDR1 is LGHNA, CDR2 YNFKEQ, per germline. The ends lost 2 bases at V and 0 bases at J; junction bases unmatched: 2. The CDR3 length is 16 residues. This specimen belongs to a study of T cell changes during pregnancy in multiple sclerosis. The TCR sequence derives from a female donor with multiple sclerosis, enrolled in a pregnancy study. J is TRBJ2-3 and V is TRBV4-2; 10 bases agree with TRBD2. Material: CD8+ T cells from peripheral blood mononuclear cells, obtained after pregnancy. The CDR3 nucleotides read TGTGCCAGCAGCCAAACGACTAGCGGGAGCACAGATACGCAGTATTTT. It encodes CASSQTTSGSTDTQYF.